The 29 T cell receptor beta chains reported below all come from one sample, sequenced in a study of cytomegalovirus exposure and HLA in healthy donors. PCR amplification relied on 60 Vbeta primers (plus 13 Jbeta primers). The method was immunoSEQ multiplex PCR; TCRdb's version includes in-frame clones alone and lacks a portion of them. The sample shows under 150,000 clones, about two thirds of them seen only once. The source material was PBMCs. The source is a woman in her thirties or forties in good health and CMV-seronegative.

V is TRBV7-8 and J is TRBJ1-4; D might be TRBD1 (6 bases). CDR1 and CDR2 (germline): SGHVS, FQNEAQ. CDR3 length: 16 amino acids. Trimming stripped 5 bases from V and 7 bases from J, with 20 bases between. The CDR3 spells CASSPRGGVRGEKLFF. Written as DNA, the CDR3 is TGTGCCAGCAGCCCTAGGGGGGGGGTCCGAGGTGAAAAACTGTTTTTT.

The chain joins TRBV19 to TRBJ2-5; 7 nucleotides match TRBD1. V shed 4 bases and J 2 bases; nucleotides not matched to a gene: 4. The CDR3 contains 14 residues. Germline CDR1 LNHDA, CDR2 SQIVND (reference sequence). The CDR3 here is CASSKSRGQETQYF. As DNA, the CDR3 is TGTGCCAGTAGTAAATCCAGGGGGCAAGAGACCCAGTACTTC.

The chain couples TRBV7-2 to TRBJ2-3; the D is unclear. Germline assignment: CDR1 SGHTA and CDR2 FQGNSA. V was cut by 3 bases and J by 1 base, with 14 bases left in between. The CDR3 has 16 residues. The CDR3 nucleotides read TGTGCCAGCAGCTTCCCGACACCGAGAGGCACAGATACGCAGTATTTT. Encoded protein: CASSFPTPRGTDTQYF.

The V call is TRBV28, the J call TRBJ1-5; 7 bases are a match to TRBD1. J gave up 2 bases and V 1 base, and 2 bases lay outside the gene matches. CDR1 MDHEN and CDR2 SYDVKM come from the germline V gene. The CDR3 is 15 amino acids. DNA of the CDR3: TGTGCCAGCAGTTTATACGACAGGGGCAATCAGCCCCAGCATTTT. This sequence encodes CASSLYDRGNQPQHF.

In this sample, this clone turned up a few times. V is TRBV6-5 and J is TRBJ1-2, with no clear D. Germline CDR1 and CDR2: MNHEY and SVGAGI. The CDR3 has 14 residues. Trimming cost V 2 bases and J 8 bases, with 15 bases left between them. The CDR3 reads CASSYRRAFEGYTF. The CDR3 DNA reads TGTGCCAGCAGTTACAGGAGGGCTTTTGAGGGCTACACCTTC.

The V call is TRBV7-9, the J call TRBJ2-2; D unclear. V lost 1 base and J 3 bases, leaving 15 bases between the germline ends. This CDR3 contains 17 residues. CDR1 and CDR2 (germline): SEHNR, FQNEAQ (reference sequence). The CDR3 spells CASSLERLGSDTGELFF. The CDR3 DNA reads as TGTGCCAGCAGCTTAGAACGTCTAGGATCGGACACCGGGGAGCTGTTTTTT. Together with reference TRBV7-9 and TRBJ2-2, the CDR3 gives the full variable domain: DTGVSQNPRHKITKRGQNVTFRCDPISEHNRLYWYRQTLGQGPEFLTYFQNEAQLEKSRLLSDRFSAERPKGSFSTLEIQRTEQGDSAMYLCASSLERLGSDTGELFFGEGSRLTVL.

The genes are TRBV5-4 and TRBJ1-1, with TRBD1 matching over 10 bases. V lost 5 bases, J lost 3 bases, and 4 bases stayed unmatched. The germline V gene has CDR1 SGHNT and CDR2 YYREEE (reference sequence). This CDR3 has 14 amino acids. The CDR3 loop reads CASRTDRGYTEAFF. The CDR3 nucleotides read TGTGCCAGCAGAACGGACAGGGGGTACACTGAAGCTTTCTTT.

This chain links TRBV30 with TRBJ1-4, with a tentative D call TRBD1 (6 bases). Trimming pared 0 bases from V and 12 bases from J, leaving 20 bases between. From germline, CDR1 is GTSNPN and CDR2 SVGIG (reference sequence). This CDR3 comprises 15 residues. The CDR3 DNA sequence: TGTGCCTGGAGTGTACGCAGGGGACAAGGGGAAGAACTGTTTTTT. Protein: CAWSVRRGQGEELFF.

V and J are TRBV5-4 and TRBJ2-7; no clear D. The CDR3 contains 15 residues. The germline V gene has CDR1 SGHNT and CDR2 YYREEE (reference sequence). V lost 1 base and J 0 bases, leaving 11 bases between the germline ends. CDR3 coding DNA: TGTGCCAGCAGCTTGAAGGAAAGGAGCTCCTACGAGCAGTACTTC. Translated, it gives CASSLKERSSYEQYF.

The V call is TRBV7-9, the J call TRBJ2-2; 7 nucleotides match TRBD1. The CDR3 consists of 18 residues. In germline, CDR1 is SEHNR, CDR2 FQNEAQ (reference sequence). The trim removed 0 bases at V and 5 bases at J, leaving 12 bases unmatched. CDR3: CASSLAPHWGQTTGELFF. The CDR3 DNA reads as TGTGCCAGCAGCTTAGCTCCCCATTGGGGACAGACGACCGGGGAGCTGTTTTTT.

As DNA, the CDR3 is TGCGCCAGCAGCTTGGACGGCAGGGGGCCTCAAGAGACCCAGTACTTC. Encoded protein: CASSLDGRGPQETQYF. This chain joins TRBV5-1 and TRBJ2-5; 8 positions agree with TRBD1. The CDR3 spans 16 residues. CDR1 is SGHRS and CDR2 is YFSETQ in the germline V gene. With 0 bases clipped from V and 2 bases from J, the junction kept 6 bases outside the gene matches. Combining the CDR3 with reference TRBV5-1 and TRBJ2-5 gives the whole variable domain KAGVTQTPRYLIKTRGQQVTLSCSPISGHRSVSWYQQTPGQGLQFLFEYFSETQRNKGNFPGRFSGRQFSNSRSEMNVSTLELGDSALYLCASSLDGRGPQETQYFGPGTRLLVL.

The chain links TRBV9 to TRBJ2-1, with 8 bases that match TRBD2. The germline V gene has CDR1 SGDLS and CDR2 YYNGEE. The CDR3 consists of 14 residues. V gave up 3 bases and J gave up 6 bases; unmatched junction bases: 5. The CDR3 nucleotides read TGTGCCAGCAGCGCAGCGGGGGCGGTCAATGAGCAGTTCTTC. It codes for CASSAAGAVNEQFF.

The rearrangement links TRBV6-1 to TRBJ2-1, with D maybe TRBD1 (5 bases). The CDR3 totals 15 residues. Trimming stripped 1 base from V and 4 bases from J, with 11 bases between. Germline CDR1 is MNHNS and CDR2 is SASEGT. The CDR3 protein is CASSEGQGAYNEQFF. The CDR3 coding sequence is TGTGCCAGCAGTGAAGGGCAGGGCGCGTACAATGAGCAGTTCTTC.

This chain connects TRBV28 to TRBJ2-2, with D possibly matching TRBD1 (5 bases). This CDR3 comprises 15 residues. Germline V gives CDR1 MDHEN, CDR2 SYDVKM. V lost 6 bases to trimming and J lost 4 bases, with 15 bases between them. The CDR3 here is CASSPASGRTGELFF. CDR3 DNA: TGTGCCAGCAGCCCGGCGTCAGGGCGCACCGGGGAGCTGTTTTTT.

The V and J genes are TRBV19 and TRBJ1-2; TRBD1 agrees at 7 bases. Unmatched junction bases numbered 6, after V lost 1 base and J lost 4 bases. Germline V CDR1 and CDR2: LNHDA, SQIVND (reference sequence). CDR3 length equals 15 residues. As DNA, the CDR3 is TGTGCCAGTAGTATAGGACAGGGTGGGTTCTATGGCTACACCTTC. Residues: CASSIGQGGFYGYTF.

CDR3 region: CASSSTGYEQFF. In nucleotides, the CDR3 is TGTGCCAGCAGCTCGACAGGGTATGAGCAGTTCTTC. V usage is TRBV7-3 and J usage is TRBJ2-1; 7 bases line up with TRBD1. J was trimmed by 8 bases and V by 4 bases; bases with no gene match: 2. The germline V gene has CDR1 SGHTA and CDR2 FQGTGA. The CDR3 has 12 amino acids. Full variable domain (outside the CDR3, taken from reference TRBV7-3 and TRBJ2-1): GAGVSQTPSNKVTEKGKYVELRCDPISGHTALYWYRQSLGQGPEFLIYFQGTGAADDSGLPNDRFFAVRPEGSVSTLKIQRTERGDSAVYLCASSSTGYEQFFGPGTRLTVL.

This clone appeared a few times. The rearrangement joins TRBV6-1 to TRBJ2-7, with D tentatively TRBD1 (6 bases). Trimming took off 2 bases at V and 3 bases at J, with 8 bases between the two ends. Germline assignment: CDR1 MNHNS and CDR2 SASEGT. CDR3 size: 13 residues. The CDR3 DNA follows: TGTGCCAGCAGTGAACAGGGGAACTACGAGCAGTACTTC. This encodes CASSEQGNYEQYF.

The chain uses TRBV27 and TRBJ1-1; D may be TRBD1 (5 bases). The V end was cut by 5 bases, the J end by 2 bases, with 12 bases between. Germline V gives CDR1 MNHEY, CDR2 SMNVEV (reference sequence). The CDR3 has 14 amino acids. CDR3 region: CASSRWGVNTEAFF. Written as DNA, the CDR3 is TGTGCCAGCAGTCGTTGGGGGGTCAACACTGAAGCTTTCTTT.

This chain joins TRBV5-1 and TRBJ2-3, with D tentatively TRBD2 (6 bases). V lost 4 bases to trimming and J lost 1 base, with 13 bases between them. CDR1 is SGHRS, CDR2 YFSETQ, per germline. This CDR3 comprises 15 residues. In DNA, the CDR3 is TGCGCCAGCAGCCCTGCAACGGGGGGCACAGATACGCAGTATTTT. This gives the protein CASSPATGGTDTQYF.

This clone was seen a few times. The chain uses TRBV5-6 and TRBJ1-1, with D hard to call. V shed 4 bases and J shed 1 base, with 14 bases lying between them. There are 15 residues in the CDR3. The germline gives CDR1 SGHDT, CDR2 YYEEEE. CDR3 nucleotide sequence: TGTGCCAGCAGCGTCCCTGGCCCACCGAACACTGAAGCTTTCTTT. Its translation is CASSVPGPPNTEAFF.

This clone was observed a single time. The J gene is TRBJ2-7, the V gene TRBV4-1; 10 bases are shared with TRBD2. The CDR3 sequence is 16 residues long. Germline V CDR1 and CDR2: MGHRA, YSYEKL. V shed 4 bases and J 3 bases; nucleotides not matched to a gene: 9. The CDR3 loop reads CASSLALAGTFYEQYF. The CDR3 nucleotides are TGCGCCAGCAGCCTCGCACTAGCGGGGACCTTCTACGAGCAGTACTTC.

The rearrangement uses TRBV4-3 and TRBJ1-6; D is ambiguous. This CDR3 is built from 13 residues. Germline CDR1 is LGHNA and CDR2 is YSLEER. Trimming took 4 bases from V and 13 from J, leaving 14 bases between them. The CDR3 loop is CASSPDILSPLHF. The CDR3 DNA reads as TGCGCCAGCAGCCCTGACATTTTATCGCCCCTCCACTTT.

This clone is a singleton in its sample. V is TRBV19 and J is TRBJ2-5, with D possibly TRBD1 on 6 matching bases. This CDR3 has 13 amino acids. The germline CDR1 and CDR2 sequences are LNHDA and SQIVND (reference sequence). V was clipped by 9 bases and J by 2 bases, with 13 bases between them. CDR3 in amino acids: CASTPTGQETQYF. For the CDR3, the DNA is TGTGCCAGCACCCCTACAGGGCAAGAGACCCAGTACTTC. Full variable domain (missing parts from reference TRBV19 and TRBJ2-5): DGGITQSPKYLFRKEGQNVTLSCEQNLNHDAMYWYRQDPGQGLRLIYYSQIVNDFQKGDIAEGYSVSREKKESFPLTVTSAQKNPTAFYLCASTPTGQETQYFGPGTRLLVL.

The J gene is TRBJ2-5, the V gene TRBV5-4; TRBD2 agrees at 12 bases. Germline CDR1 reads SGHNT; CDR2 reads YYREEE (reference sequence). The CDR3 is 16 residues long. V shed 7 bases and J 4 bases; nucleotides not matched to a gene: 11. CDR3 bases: TGTGCCAGCTATCCTAGCGGGGGGGCCCGAAGAGAGACCCAGTACTTC. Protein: CASYPSGGARRETQYF.

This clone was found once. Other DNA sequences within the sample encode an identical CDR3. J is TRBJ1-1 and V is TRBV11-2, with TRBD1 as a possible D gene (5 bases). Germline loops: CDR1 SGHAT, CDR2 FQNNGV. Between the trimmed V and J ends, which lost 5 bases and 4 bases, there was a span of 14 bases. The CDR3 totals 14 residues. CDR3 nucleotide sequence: TGTGCCAGCAGCCCAGATACAGGAATCACTGAAGCTTTCTTT. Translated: CASSPDTGITEAFF.

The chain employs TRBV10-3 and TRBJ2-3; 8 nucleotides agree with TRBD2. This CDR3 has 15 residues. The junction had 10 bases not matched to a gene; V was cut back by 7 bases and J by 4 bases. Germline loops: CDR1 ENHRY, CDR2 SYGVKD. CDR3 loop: CAITERAGGPDTQYF. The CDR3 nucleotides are TGTGCCATCACCGAAAGGGCGGGGGGCCCAGATACGCAGTATTTT.

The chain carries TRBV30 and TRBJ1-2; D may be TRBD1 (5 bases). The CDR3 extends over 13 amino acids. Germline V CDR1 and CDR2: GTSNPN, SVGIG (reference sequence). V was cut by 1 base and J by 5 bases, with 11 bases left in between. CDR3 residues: CAWSGAGKYGYTF. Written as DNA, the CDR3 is TGTGCCTGGAGTGGGGCAGGGAAATATGGCTACACCTTC. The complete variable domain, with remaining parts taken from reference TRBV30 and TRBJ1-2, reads SQTIHQWPATLVQPVGSPLSLECTVEGTSNPNLYWYRQAAGRGLQLLFYSVGIGQISSEVPQNLSASRPQDRQFILSSKKLLLSDSGFYLCAWSGAGKYGYTFGSGTRLTVV.

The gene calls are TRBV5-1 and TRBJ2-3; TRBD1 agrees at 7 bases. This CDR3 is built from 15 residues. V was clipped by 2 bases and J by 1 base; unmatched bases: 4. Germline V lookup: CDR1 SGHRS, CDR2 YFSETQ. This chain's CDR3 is CASSFYRGGTDTQYF. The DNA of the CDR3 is TGCGCCAGCAGCTTCTACAGGGGCGGCACAGATACGCAGTATTTT.

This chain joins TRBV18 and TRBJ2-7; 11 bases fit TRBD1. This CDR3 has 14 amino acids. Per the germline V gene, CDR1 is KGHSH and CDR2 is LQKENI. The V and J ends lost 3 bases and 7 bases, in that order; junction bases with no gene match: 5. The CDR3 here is CASSPPDRGLEQYF. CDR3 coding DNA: TGTGCCAGCTCACCCCCGGACAGGGGGCTAGAGCAGTACTTC.